This T cell receptor beta chain was recorded in a study of response to subunit inactivated influenza vaccine. Germline V gene sequence: CDR1 GTSNPN, CDR2 SVGIG (reference sequence). The CDR3 is 15 residues long. After removal of 5 bases from V and 0 bases from J, the junction contained 7 bases not matched to a gene. From the RT-PCR reads, TCRdb called clonotypes with MiXCR, one entry per CDR3 protein. The profile shows roughly 620,000 distinct CDR3 sequences, roughly 10% of them singletons. The data also belong to a second study, concerning T cells expressing NK-cell markers. As that report states: TCR beta libraries carry UMIs added by 5'RACE template switching.

The gene calls are TRBV30 and TRBJ1-2, with TRBD1 matching over 9 bases. The input for sequencing was PBMCs from blood, taken on the day of vaccination. The receptor's source is a man aged 45-65 years who received an inactivated influenza vaccine. CDR3 nucleotides: TGTGCCTGGGTCCGGGACAGGGCCTCTAACTATGGCTACACCTTC. Its translation: CAWVRDRASNYGYTF. The whole variable domain, filled in from reference TRBV30 and TRBJ1-2, reads SQTIHQWPATLVQPVGSPLSLECTVEGTSNPNLYWYRQAAGRGLQLLFYSVGIGQISSEVPQNLSASRPQDRQFILSSKKLLLSDSGFYLCAWVRDRASNYGYTFGSGTRLTVV.